This TCR beta chain appears in the sequencing data of a study of Ad26.COV2.S vaccination and SARS-CoV-2 variants. Study-wide context: Donor allocation was to the COV1001 Ad26.COV2.S trial arm. The vaccine Ad26.COV2.S was put into the muscle once, or twice with 56 days between.

Treatment described: roughly 18 received Ad26.COV2.S at low or high dose, single or two shots; about 5 received placebo; per-sample allocation not given. Sampling occurred on day 63 after the first vaccine or placebo injection. Boston provided a donor who was an adult aged 18-55 years. Germline V lookup: CDR1 LGHDT, CDR2 YNNKEL (reference sequence). V lost 4 bases and J 7 bases, leaving 6 bases between the germline ends. The CDR3 runs 11 residues. Clones were read by immunoSEQ multiplex PCR, and TCRdb kept only the in-frame ones, dropping some. Of 200,000 to 300,000 clones listed, roughly 87% are singletons. This clone was detected a few times.

The sequence derives from a person between 18 and 59 years old who received the Ad26.COV2.S COVID-19 vaccine or a placebo. The sequenced sample was peripheral blood, obtained in a trial of Ad26.COV2.S vaccine versus placebo. The chain carries TRBV3-1 (or the pseudogene TRBV3-2) and TRBJ2-3; D gene uncertain. The CDR3 DNA reads TGTGCCAGCAGCCTGGATCATACGCAGTATTTT. Translated: CASSLDHTQYF.